These 29 T cell receptor beta chains came from one sample sequenced in a study of post-analysis software for immune sequencing data. Study-level findings and limits: Compared with controls, patients had more of five TRBV segments, including TRBV5-6, TRBV5-1 and TRBV20-1.

What these receptors recognize is not known. The TCR beta cDNA libraries contained unique molecular identifiers. TCRdb analysed the PCR reads with MiXCR anew, one entry per CDR3 protein. In the table there are roughly 670,000 distinct CDR3 sequences, approximately 60% of which are singletons. Sequenced: blood. Receptors were obtained from a girl aged 2 to 9 with multiple sclerosis.

The rearrangement uses TRBV5-4 and TRBJ2-3, with D possibly being TRBD1 (6 bases). This CDR3 is 14 amino acids long. Per germline, CDR1 SGHNT and CDR2 YYREEE (reference sequence). The V end was cut by 4 bases, the J end by 0 bases, with 9 bases between. The CDR3, as DNA: TGTGCCAGCAGCCAGGGGTCTAGCACAGATACGCAGTATTTT. This translates into CASSQGSSTDTQYF.

The J gene is TRBJ1-4, the V gene TRBV20-1, with 9 bases fitting TRBD1. The germline CDR1 and CDR2 sequences are DFQATT and SNEGSKA (reference sequence). The CDR3 consists of 13 residues. J lost 5 bases, V lost 3 bases, and 1 base had no gene match. The CDR3 DNA reads as TGCAGTGCTAGTGGGACAGGGAATGAAAAACTGTTTTTT. Encoded protein: CSASGTGNEKLFF.

The rearrangement joins TRBV11-3 to TRBJ1-2, with D tentatively TRBD1 (5 bases). The CDR3 runs 13 residues. Germline CDR1 is SGHNT and CDR2 is YENEEA. V lost 0 bases and J lost 10, with 12 bases in between. CDR3: CASSLDGQGLYTF. CDR3 nucleotide sequence: TGTGCCAGCAGCTTAGACGGGCAGGGTCTCTACACCTTC.

The gene calls are TRBV18 and TRBJ2-3; D call uncertain. The germline CDR1 and CDR2 sequences are KGHSH and LQKENI. This CDR3 region has 18 residues. Trimming left V 5 bases short and J 2 bases short, with 23 bases between. DNA of the CDR3: TGTGCCAGCTCATCACGGACCCTTGCACTGTCCTTCACAGATACGCAGTATTTT. Its translation: CASSSRTLALSFTDTQYF.

The V call is TRBV5-1, the J call TRBJ2-5; D not resolved. In germline, CDR1 is SGHRS, CDR2 YFSETQ. Trimming shortened V by 0 bases and J by 5 bases, and 14 bases separated the two germline ends. This CDR3 comprises 15 residues. The CDR3 nucleotides read TGCGCCAGCAGCTTGGTGGTCGGACGCAGGGAGACCCAGTACTTC. Its translation: CASSLVVGRRETQYF.

The chain combines TRBV6-6 with TRBJ1-4; D is uncertain. The CDR3 sequence is 14 residues long. Germline CDR1 reads MNHNY; CDR2 reads SVGAGI (reference sequence). V lost 7 bases and J 8 bases, leaving 17 bases between the germline ends. CDR3 sequence (DNA): TGTGCCAGCACCTCCCAGGAGGGTGGGGAAAAACTGTTTTTT. Translating gives CASTSQEGGEKLFF.

This clonotype was seen just once. CDR3 in amino acids: CASSGPSAIYNEKLFF. CDR3 nucleotide sequence: TGTGCCAGTAGTGGACCGTCGGCTATATATAATGAAAAACTGTTTTTT. This chain connects TRBV19 to TRBJ1-4; D gene uncertain. V was cut by 5 bases and J by 4 bases, with 17 bases left in between. There are 16 residues in the CDR3. CDR1 is LNHDA and CDR2 is SQIVND in the germline V gene (reference sequence).

The V gene is TRBV20-1, the J gene TRBJ2-3; TRBD2 matches 12 bases. The germline V gene has CDR1 DFQATT and CDR2 SNEGSKA (reference sequence). The CDR3 spans 14 residues. V lost 5 bases, J lost 3 bases, and 3 bases stayed unmatched. CDR3 DNA sequence: TGCAGTGCTCCCCTAGCGGGAGGGACAGATACGCAGTATTTT. It translates to CSAPLAGGTDTQYF.

This clonotype was recorded a few times. The chain combines TRBV13 with TRBJ2-5; D is unclear. Germline V CDR1 and CDR2: PRHDT, FYEKMQ (reference sequence). The CDR3 spans 15 residues. Trimming cost V 1 base and J 4 bases, with 13 bases left between them. CDR3 coding DNA: TGTGCCAGCAGCTTAGAGCTTGGGATTCCAGAGACCCAGTACTTC. Its protein is CASSLELGIPETQYF.

This clonotype showed up just a few times. The chain links TRBV3-1 to TRBJ2-5, with D unresolved. The length of the CDR3 is 12 residues. Between the trimmed V and J ends, which lost 2 bases and 1 base, there was a span of 2 bases. CDR1 is LGHDT, CDR2 YNNKEL, per germline (reference sequence). CDR3 DNA sequence: TGTGCCAGCAGCCAATCCCAAGAGACCCAGTACTTC. This encodes CASSQSQETQYF.

DNA for the CDR3: TGCAGCGTTGAGCAGTCTGCGAGCAGACTCACAGATACGCAGTATTTT. Amino acids: CSVEQSASRLTDTQYF. This chain connects TRBV29-1 to TRBJ2-3; D remains ambiguous. Trimming cost V 3 bases and J 2 bases, with 18 bases left between them. The CDR3 runs to 16 residues. Germline-derived CDR1 and CDR2 are SQVTM and ANQGSEA.

The rearrangement joins TRBV2 to TRBJ2-5; TRBD2 might be the D (5 bases). Trimming took 6 bases from V and 13 from J, leaving 15 bases between them. Germline values: CDR1 SNHLY, CDR2 FYNNEI. This CDR3 is built from 11 residues. This CDR3 is CASSRGPTPYF. The CDR3 DNA is TGTGCCAGCAGCCGAGGGCCGACGCCGTACTTC.

For this clonotype: The junction does not match germline at one end; this may be a read error. This chain uses TRBV7-2 with TRBJ2-5; 10 bases fit TRBD2. Germline V lookup: CDR1 SGHTA, CDR2 FQGNSA. This CDR3 comprises 16 residues. The CDR3 region is CASSLAGDTVRETQYF. The CDR3 bases are TGTGCCAGCAGCCTAGCGGGGGACACTGTTAGGGAGACCCAGTACTTC.

The J gene is TRBJ2-1, the V gene TRBV15, with TRBD2 matching 10 bases. The length of the CDR3 is 19 residues. V was clipped by 4 bases and J by 3 bases; unmatched bases: 15. Per the germline V gene, CDR1 is LNHNV and CDR2 is YYDKDF (reference sequence). CDR3 bases: TGTGCCACCAGCACCCGAGGGCTAGCGGGAGTAGGATTCTACAATGAGCAGTTCTTC. As protein: CATSTRGLAGVGFYNEQFF.

This clonotype was found a few times. The rearrangement uses TRBV20-1 and TRBJ2-4; 14 bases are a match to TRBD2. The tail of the sequence fits TRBJ2-7 better, so the J call may be wrong. Germline CDR1 reads DFQATT; CDR2 reads SNEGSKA (reference sequence). CDR3 length: 17 residues. For the CDR3, the DNA is TGCAGTGCCGAGGCCCCGGGACTAGCGGGAGTAGTGGACGAGCAGTACTTC. As protein: CSAEAPGLAGVVDEQYF.

In this sample, this clonotype turned up a few times. The gene calls are TRBV7-9 and TRBJ2-7; 7 bases agree with TRBD2. This CDR3 comprises 13 residues. Trimming took 3 bases from V and 7 from J; bases not matched to a gene: 6. CDR1 and CDR2 from the germline V gene are SEHNR and FQNEAQ (reference sequence). For the CDR3, the DNA is TGTGCCAGCAGCTTCGGCGGGAGAGGGGAGCAGTACTTC. Its translation: CASSFGGRGEQYF.

This chain links TRBV7-3 with TRBJ2-1; D unclear. Trimming removed 2 bases at V and 5 bases at J, with 10 bases between. Germline V gene sequence: CDR1 SGHTA, CDR2 FQGTGA. The CDR3 spans 14 residues. In DNA form, the CDR3 reads TGTGCCAGCAGCTTATTCCGGAATAACAATGAGCAGTTCTTC. Translated, it gives CASSLFRNNNEQFF. Drawing the rest from reference TRBV7-3 and TRBJ2-1, the complete variable domain is GAGVSQTPSNKVTEKGKYVELRCDPISGHTALYWYRQSLGQGPEFLIYFQGTGAADDSGLPNDRFFAVRPEGSVSTLKIQRTERGDSAVYLCASSLFRNNNEQFFGPGTRLTVL.

The chain joins TRBV29-1 to TRBJ2-3, with D maybe TRBD2 (6 bases). This CDR3 is 13 amino acids long. The V and J ends lost 7 bases and 0 bases respectively, with 11 bases between them. The germline gives CDR1 SQVTM, CDR2 ANQGSEA. CDR3 amino acids: CSATRESTDTQYF. As DNA, the CDR3 is TGCAGCGCTACTCGGGAGAGCACAGATACGCAGTATTTT.

The chain recombines TRBV6-4 with TRBJ2-3; D not resolved. CDR3 length: 14 residues. The V end lost 0 bases, the J end lost 0 bases, and 4 bases lay between the germline ends. Germline V gene sequence: CDR1 MRHNA, CDR2 SNTAGT. In DNA, the CDR3 is TGTGCCAGCAGTGACTCGCCTAGCACAGATACGCAGTATTTT. This translates into CASSDSPSTDTQYF.

CDR3 protein: CASSLGQGPRTDTQYF. The CDR3 nucleotides read TGCGCCAGCAGCTTGGGACAGGGCCCACGCACAGATACGCAGTATTTT. The V and J genes are TRBV5-1 and TRBJ2-3; 7 nucleotides match TRBD1. The germline V gene has CDR1 SGHRS and CDR2 YFSETQ. Trimming took 0 bases from V and 1 from J; bases not matched to a gene: 5. CDR3 length: 16 residues.

This chain links TRBV3-1 with TRBJ2-7, with a weak D call TRBD1 (6 bases). Judging by the DNA end, TRBJ2-5 fits better; the J call may be wrong. Germline values: CDR1 LGHDT, CDR2 YNNKEL (reference sequence). CDR3 size: 14 residues. The CDR3 coding sequence is TGTGCCAGCAGCCAACACACAGGGCCAGAGACCCAGTACTTC. This encodes CASSQHTGPETQYF.

The genes are TRBV20-1 and TRBJ1-4; 8 bases line up with TRBD1. Germline V lookup: CDR1 DFQATT, CDR2 SNEGSKA (reference sequence). J gave up 2 bases and V 6 bases, and 2 bases lay outside the gene matches. This CDR3 comprises 13 residues. CDR3 bases: TGCAGTGCACGGACAGGGACTAATGAAAAACTGTTTTTT. This sequence encodes CSARTGTNEKLFF.

The V call is TRBV10-3, the J call TRBJ2-5, with D perhaps TRBD2 (6 bases). Germline assignment: CDR1 ENHRY and CDR2 SYGVKD. The CDR3 has 14 residues. Trimming pared 10 bases from V and 1 base from J, leaving 16 bases between. The CDR3 sequence is CATLNAGLQETQYF. For the CDR3, the DNA is TGTGCCACTTTAAACGCGGGGCTCCAAGAGACCCAGTACTTC.

The V call is TRBV5-1, the J call TRBJ2-5, with 15 bases identical to TRBD2. V dropped 4 bases and J dropped 5; count of bases not matched to a gene: 9. The germline V gene encodes CDR1 SGHRS and CDR2 YFSETQ. This CDR3 contains 17 residues. CDR3: CASSPGLAGGPGETQYF. The DNA of the CDR3 is TGCGCCAGCAGCCCCGGACTAGCGGGAGGGCCCGGGGAGACCCAGTACTTC.

The J gene is TRBJ2-7, the V gene TRBV27, with D tentatively TRBD1 or TRBD2 (5 bases each). V dropped 2 bases and J dropped 0 bases, with 11 bases sitting between them. Germline V gene sequence: CDR1 MNHEY, CDR2 SMNVEV (reference sequence). This CDR3 is 15 amino acids long. The CDR3 DNA follows: TGTGCCAGCAGTTTAGAAAAAGGGACCTCCTACGAGCAGTACTTC. This sequence encodes CASSLEKGTSYEQYF.

V is TRBV20-1 and J is TRBJ2-3, with D uncertain. V shed 1 base and J shed 1 base, with 6 bases lying between them. This CDR3 is built from 13 residues. CDR1 and CDR2 (germline): DFQATT, SNEGSKA (reference sequence). CDR3 sequence: CSARAAGTDTQYF. The CDR3 DNA is TGCAGTGCTAGAGCGGCGGGCACAGATACGCAGTATTTT.

CDR3 sequence: CASSSGSPSGGHGANVLTF. CDR3 DNA: TGCGCCAGCAGCTCCGGTAGTCCTAGCGGGGGTCATGGGGCCAACGTCCTGACTTTC. The V and J genes are TRBV5-1 and TRBJ2-6, with 10 bases matching TRBD2. J gave up 3 bases and V 3 bases, and 12 bases lay outside the gene matches. Germline CDR1 is SGHRS and CDR2 is YFSETQ. The CDR3 sequence is 19 residues long.

The chain combines TRBV7-2 with TRBJ1-1; D might be TRBD1 (5 bases). The CDR3 extends over 13 amino acids. Germline values: CDR1 SGHTA, CDR2 FQGNSA. V was cut by 4 bases and J by 4 bases, with 10 bases left in between. The CDR3 sequence is CASSSRQLTEAFF. CDR3 nucleotides: TGTGCCAGCAGCTCCCGACAGCTCACTGAAGCTTTCTTT. Filled out from reference TRBV7-2 and TRBJ1-1, the complete variable domain reads GAGVSQSPSNKVTEKGKDVELRCDPISGHTALYWYRQSLGQGLEFLIYFQGNSAPDKSGLPSDRFSAERTGGSVSTLTIQRTQQEDSAVYLCASSSRQLTEAFFGQGTRLTVV.

The genes are TRBV10-1 and TRBJ2-5, with D hard to call. The V end was cut by 2 bases, the J end by 4 bases, with 11 bases between. Germline loops: CDR1 WNHNN, CDR2 SYGVQD (reference sequence). The CDR3 is 14 amino acids. This CDR3 is CASSETDLSETQYF. The CDR3 DNA reads TGCGCCAGCAGTGAGACGGATCTTTCAGAGACCCAGTACTTC.